The 31 T cell receptor beta chains below come from one sample, sequenced in a study of T cell responses to AZD1222 COVID-19 vaccine. Some clones are missing from TCRdb's copy, which holds only in-frame ones; the method was immunoSEQ multiplex PCR. Of around 100,000 clones listed, less than 90% are singletons. The source material was peripheral blood, sampled on day 0 of AZD1222 vaccination. Receptors originate from an adult in good health.

This rearrangement joins TRBV30 to TRBJ1-6; tentatively, D is TRBD1 (6 bases). Germline-derived CDR1 and CDR2 are GTSNPN and SVGIG (reference sequence). The CDR3 has 14 amino acids. V was clipped by 2 bases and J by 13 bases, with 18 bases between them. CDR3 in DNA: TGTGCCTGGAGTTCGAAACAGGGTGGTCTCCCCCTCCACTTT. This encodes CAWSSKQGGLPLHF.

V usage is TRBV7-8 and J usage is TRBJ2-2; D assignment may be TRBD1 or TRBD2 (5 bases each). V lost 5 bases and J lost 4, with 14 bases in between. The CDR3 runs 15 residues. Looked up from germline, CDR1 is SGHVS and CDR2 is FQNEAQ. This chain's CDR3 is CASSGRDGFTGELFF. The CDR3 nucleotides are TGTGCCAGCAGCGGCCGGGACGGGTTCACCGGGGAGCTGTTTTTT.

CDR3 amino acids: CATSDFARGREETQYF. The CDR3 coding sequence is TGTGCCACCAGTGATTTTGCCAGGGGGCGGGAAGAGACCCAGTACTTC. This chain connects TRBV24-1 to TRBJ2-5; 8 bases map to TRBD1. This CDR3 contains 16 residues. J gave up 3 bases and V 1 base, and 6 bases lay outside the gene matches. CDR1 is KGHDR, CDR2 SFDVKD, per germline.

V gene TRBV19 combines with J gene TRBJ1-1; D unclear. Germline assignment: CDR1 LNHDA and CDR2 SQIVND (reference sequence). The CDR3 covers 13 residues. Trimming took off 3 bases at V and 6 bases at J, with 11 bases between the two ends. This CDR3 is CASSMLGTAEAFF. For the CDR3, the DNA is TGTGCCAGTAGTATGTTGGGAACCGCTGAAGCTTTCTTT.

This chain joins TRBV7-8 and TRBJ1-1; no firm D call. The CDR3 consists of 13 residues. Germline assignment: CDR1 SGHVS and CDR2 FQNEAQ. Trimming stripped 6 bases from V and 3 bases from J, with 11 bases between. CDR3 residues: CASSSHGDTEAFF. The DNA of the CDR3 is TGTGCCAGCAGTTCCCACGGGGACACTGAAGCTTTCTTT.

The J gene is TRBJ2-7, the V gene TRBV2, with 9 bases aligning to TRBD1. From germline, CDR1 is SNHLY and CDR2 FYNNEI. This CDR3 region has 14 residues. V trimming: 11 bases; J trimming: 0 bases; junction bases outside the gene matches: 8. The CDR3 nucleotides read TGTGCCCTAGGCGAGGGACAGGGCTCCTACGAGCAGTACTTC. Translating gives CALGEGQGSYEQYF.

The chain has TRBV5-6 and TRBJ1-3, with D uncertain. Germline V gene sequence: CDR1 SGHDT, CDR2 YYEEEE. This CDR3 comprises 16 residues. The V end lost 1 base, the J end lost 0 bases, and 11 bases lay between the germline ends. Here the CDR3 reads CASSLRTKLSGNTIYF. CDR3 bases: TGTGCCAGCAGCTTGCGGACTAAACTCTCTGGAAACACCATATATTTT.

The chain combines TRBV19 with TRBJ1-2, with D tentatively TRBD1 (5 bases). V lost 7 bases to trimming and J lost 4 bases, with 16 bases between them. CDR3 size: 14 residues. Looked up from germline, CDR1 is LNHDA and CDR2 is SQIVND (reference sequence). In DNA, the CDR3 is TGTGCCAGTAAGTCGAGTCAGGGCAGCTATGGCTACACCTTC. Its protein is CASKSSQGSYGYTF. The variable domain in full, completed from reference TRBV19 and TRBJ1-2, reads DGGITQSPKYLFRKEGQNVTLSCEQNLNHDAMYWYRQDPGQGLRLIYYSQIVNDFQKGDIAEGYSVSREKKESFPLTVTSAQKNPTAFYLCASKSSQGSYGYTFGSGTRLTVV.

This chain joins TRBV5-8 and TRBJ1-1, with D perhaps TRBD1 (6 bases). Trimming shortened V by 0 bases and J by 3 bases, and 6 bases separated the two germline ends. CDR1 is SGHTS and CDR2 is YDEGEE in the germline V gene. The CDR3 consists of 13 residues. The CDR3 bases are TGTGCCAGCAGCTTGGCAGGGGACACTGAAGCTTTCTTT. Its protein product is CASSLAGDTEAFF. Based on the CDR3 plus reference TRBV5-8 and TRBJ1-1, the full variable domain is EAGVTQSPTHLIKTRGQQATLRCSPISGHTSVYWYQQALGLGLQFLLWYDEGEERNRGNFPPRFSGRQFPNYSSELNVNALELEDSALYLCASSLAGDTEAFFGQGTRLTVV.

This CDR3 is CACQSRGGQPQHF. Written as DNA, the CDR3 is TGTGCCTGCCAGAGTAGGGGAGGCCAGCCCCAGCATTTT. The chain uses TRBV30 and TRBJ1-5, with D perhaps matching TRBD1 (5 bases). With 6 bases removed from V and 7 bases from J, the gap between germline ends came to 16 bases. The germline V gene has CDR1 GTSNPN and CDR2 SVGIG (reference sequence). This CDR3 is 13 amino acids long.

The V call is TRBV6-5, the J call TRBJ1-2; D uncertain. Germline lookup yields CDR1 MNHEY and CDR2 SVGAGI. The CDR3 runs 15 residues. The ends were cut back, 5 bases at V and 4 bases at J, with 17 bases in the middle. The CDR3 region has the DNA TGTGCCAGCAGTAGGTATGGCCGGGGTGGCTATGGCTACACCTTC. It is translated as CASSRYGRGGYGYTF.

This rearrangement joins TRBV6-1 to TRBJ1-1; TRBD1 agrees at 12 bases. This CDR3 has 17 amino acids. The germline V gene has CDR1 MNHNS and CDR2 SASEGT. Trimming cost V 3 bases and J 1 base; bases outside gene matches: 6. The CDR3 sequence is CASSDRDRGLRNTEAFF. Here the CDR3 DNA reads TGTGCCAGCAGTGATCGGGACAGGGGGCTCCGGAACACTGAAGCTTTCTTT.

The rearrangement joins TRBV20-1 to TRBJ1-5; 8 bases match TRBD1. Trimming at V came to 3 bases and at J to 7 bases, leaving 2 bases not matched to a gene. Germline V gene data show CDR1 as DFQATT and CDR2 as SNEGSKA (reference sequence). The CDR3 has 12 residues. The CDR3 DNA is TGCAGTGCTAGTGACAGGGGACAGCCCCAGCATTTT. Translating gives CSASDRGQPQHF.

This chain connects TRBV19 to TRBJ1-2; TRBD1 might be the D (5 bases). CDR1 and CDR2 (germline): LNHDA, SQIVND (reference sequence). V lost 4 bases and J 8 bases, leaving 20 bases between the germline ends. CDR3 size: 15 residues. CDR3 nucleotides: TGTGCCAGTAGTAATGTCGCCAGGGCTACCCTGGGCTACACCTTC. The encoded protein is CASSNVARATLGYTF.

CDR3 sequence reads: CASSEFWGRDTQYF. CDR3 bases: TGTGCCAGCAGTGAATTTTGGGGTCGAGATACGCAGTATTTT. V is TRBV2 and J is TRBJ2-3; the D is unclear. The length of the CDR3 is 14 residues. V lost 2 bases to trimming and J lost 5 bases, with 11 bases between them. CDR1 is SNHLY and CDR2 is FYNNEI in the germline V gene.

This sequence joins TRBV4-2 and TRBJ2-1; the D call may be TRBD1 or TRBD2 (7 bases each). Per the germline V gene, CDR1 is LGHNA and CDR2 is YNFKEQ. The length of the CDR3 is 15 residues. Trimming shortened V by 0 bases and J by 4 bases, and 10 bases separated the two germline ends. The CDR3 loop reads CASSQEQGGYNEQFF. In DNA, the CDR3 is TGTGCCAGCAGCCAAGAGCAGGGGGGGTACAATGAGCAGTTCTTC.

J is TRBJ1-5 and V is TRBV28; 8 bases are shared with TRBD1. CDR3 length: 15 amino acids. Losses at the gene ends were 5 bases for V and 7 bases for J; bases not matched to a gene: 10. Germline CDR1 reads MDHEN; CDR2 reads SYDVKM. CDR3 loop: CASSLTGGSRQPQHF. The CDR3 region has the DNA TGTGCCAGCAGTCTTACAGGGGGGTCGAGGCAGCCCCAGCATTTT.

The chain uses TRBV18 and TRBJ2-5; the D gene is possibly TRBD2 (6 bases). Per the germline V gene, CDR1 is KGHSH and CDR2 is LQKENI. The CDR3 length is 15 residues. Trimming cost V 4 bases and J 0 bases, with 12 bases left between them. The CDR3 here is CASSLVADYQETQYF. The CDR3, as DNA: TGTGCCAGCTCACTTGTAGCGGATTACCAAGAGACCCAGTACTTC.

The V call is TRBV7-3, the J call TRBJ2-2; D perhaps matches TRBD1 (6 bases). The V gene lost 3 bases and the J gene lost 2 bases, with 7 bases spanning the gap. The CDR3 contains 14 residues. CDR1 and CDR2 from the germline V gene are SGHTA and FQGTGA. CDR3 nucleotide sequence: TGTGCCAGCAGCTTTGGGGGCAACACCGGGGAGCTGTTTTTT. Amino acids: CASSFGGNTGELFF. Looking up the rest from reference TRBV7-3 and TRBJ2-2 gives the full variable domain: GAGVSQTPSNKVTEKGKYVELRCDPISGHTALYWYRQSLGQGPEFLIYFQGTGAADDSGLPNDRFFAVRPEGSVSTLKIQRTERGDSAVYLCASSFGGNTGELFFGEGSRLTVL.

This sequence joins TRBV4-1 and TRBJ1-2, with D unresolved. The CDR3 runs to 15 residues. The germline gives CDR1 MGHRA, CDR2 YSYEKL. The V gene lost 0 bases and the J gene lost 5 bases, with 13 bases spanning the gap. CDR3 sequence reads: CASSQDPRGSYGYTF. The CDR3 coding sequence is TGCGCCAGCAGCCAAGATCCCCGGGGTTCTTATGGCTACACCTTC.

CDR3 bases: TGTGCCAGCAGCCCTAGGACGCAGGATGGCTACACCTTC. Protein sequence: CASSPRTQDGYTF. The chain couples TRBV14 to TRBJ1-2; no reliable D call. This CDR3 has 13 residues. The germline V gene has CDR1 SGHDN and CDR2 FVKESK. Deletions cut 4 bases from V and 6 bases from J, with 12 bases between.

The gene calls are TRBV6-1 and TRBJ1-3; 7 bases are a match to TRBD1. The ends lost 2 bases at V and 2 bases at J; junction bases unmatched: 9. The CDR3 has 17 amino acids. CDR1 and CDR2 from the germline V gene are MNHNS and SASEGT. The CDR3 protein is CASSEYPAGGTGNTIYF. In DNA, the CDR3 is TGTGCCAGCAGTGAATACCCGGCAGGGGGAACTGGAAACACCATATATTTT.

The chain combines TRBV28 with TRBJ2-4; perhaps D is TRBD1 or TRBD2 (5 bases each). Per the germline V gene, CDR1 is MDHEN and CDR2 is SYDVKM. Trimming shortened V by 6 bases and J by 2 bases, and 20 bases separated the two germline ends. The CDR3 is made up of 17 amino acids. The CDR3 sequence: CASSLGERGISKNIQYF. CDR3 nucleotides: TGTGCCAGCAGCCTTGGGGAGAGGGGTATTTCCAAAAACATTCAGTACTTC.

This clone was seen only a few times. The chain joins TRBV7-9 to TRBJ1-2; 8 bases map to TRBD1. Germline V gene data show CDR1 as SEHNR and CDR2 as FQNEAQ (reference sequence). With V trimmed by 5 bases and J by 5 bases, 10 bases remained unmatched. The CDR3 length is 15 residues. CDR3 sequence: CASSPSATGEYGYTF. The CDR3 DNA reads TGTGCCAGCAGCCCAAGTGCGACAGGGGAGTATGGCTACACCTTC.

This clone was seen a handful of times. The CDR3 loop reads CASSLRSSSPKVYEQYF. CDR3 DNA: TGTGCCAGCAGCTTGCGGTCTTCTAGCCCTAAGGTGTACGAGCAGTACTTC. The chain links TRBV5-6 to TRBJ2-7; D might be TRBD2 (5 bases). V was shortened by 1 base and J by 4 bases, with 21 bases between the two germline ends. The CDR3 has 17 amino acids. Germline V gene sequence: CDR1 SGHDT, CDR2 YYEEEE.

V and J are TRBV6-5 and TRBJ1-5; D gene unclear. V lost 10 bases to trimming and J lost 12 bases, with 16 bases between them. CDR1 is MNHEY and CDR2 is SVGAGI in the germline V gene. The CDR3 is made up of 11 amino acids. The CDR3 is CAIKLGIHQHF. Here the CDR3 DNA reads TGTGCCATAAAGTTAGGGATACACCAGCATTTT.

J is TRBJ2-7 and V is TRBV29-1, with D possibly TRBD2 on 6 matching bases. This CDR3 region has 12 residues. CDR1 and CDR2 from the germline V gene are SQVTM and ANQGSEA. The V gene lost 7 bases and the J gene lost 2 bases, with 12 bases spanning the gap. In nucleotides, the CDR3 is TGCAGCGGGGGGACTCACCCCTACGAGCAGTACTTC. It yields the protein CSGGTHPYEQYF.

The chain joins TRBV4-1 to TRBJ1-1, with D tentatively TRBD1 (5 bases). Germline CDR1 reads MGHRA; CDR2 reads YSYEKL. The CDR3 contains 18 residues. Trimming pared 2 bases from V and 1 base from J, leaving 20 bases between. The CDR3 here is CASSQPYLRKGPNTEAFF. CDR3 DNA: TGCGCCAGCAGCCAACCGTACCTGCGAAAGGGACCGAACACTGAAGCTTTCTTT.

The chain carries TRBV6-5 and TRBJ1-2; no clear D gene. The CDR3 is 12 residues long. Germline V gene sequence: CDR1 MNHEY, CDR2 SVGAGI. Trimming cost V 8 bases and J 5 bases, with 12 bases left between them. The CDR3 here is CASRRTDYGYTF. The CDR3 DNA reads TGTGCCAGCCGTCGGACGGATTATGGCTACACCTTC.

This chain connects TRBV20-1 to TRBJ2-1; D not certain. The V end was cut by 6 bases, the J end by 6 bases, with 9 bases between. CDR3 length: 11 amino acids. Germline CDR1 reads DFQATT; CDR2 reads SNEGSKA (reference sequence). The CDR3 DNA reads as TGCAGTGCGGTTCTCCCCAATGAGCAGTTCTTC. The encoded protein is CSAVLPNEQFF.

The table lists this clone with a count of one. The chain combines TRBV5-1 with TRBJ2-1, with TRBD2 identical over 7 bases. CDR3 length equals 17 residues. The V gene's germline CDR1 is SGHRS and CDR2 YFSETQ. The trim removed 0 bases at V and 7 bases at J, leaving 13 bases unmatched. The CDR3 protein is CASSLAELAGSGNEQFF. The CDR3 nucleotides read TGCGCCAGCAGCTTGGCGGAGTTAGCGGGTTCGGGAAATGAGCAGTTCTTC.